The rows below give T cell receptor beta chains drawn from one sample of a study of blood T cell repertoires in COVID-19. Generated by immunoSEQ multiplex PCR, the TCRdb table keeps only in-frame clones and is missing some. This table holds hundreds of thousands of clones, about 83% found once. Sequencing used peripheral blood. Receptor source: a woman aged 45-65 years with acute or convalescent COVID-19. Each CDR3 is given with its conserved first and last residue. The D gene is left open where the match is weak. The size field is filled for only some rows; it gives once, few, many or a size class.

d_gene: TRBD1
v_gene: TRBV6-6
j_gene: TRBJ1-1
abundance: .
len: 16
CDR3aa: CASTHSKGQINTEAFF
CDR3nt: TGTGCCAGCACTCACTCCAAGGGACAGATCAACACTGAAGCTTTCTTT

d_gene: .
v_gene: TRBV5-1
j_gene: TRBJ2-5
abundance: .
len: 14
CDR3aa: CASRSFSSQETQYF
CDR3nt: TGCGCCAGCAGAAGCTTTAGCAGTCAAGAGACCCAGTACTTC

d_gene: TRBD1
v_gene: TRBV24-1
j_gene: TRBJ2-3
abundance: .
len: 16
CDR3aa: CATSESGTGTRDTQYF
CDR3nt: TGTGCCACCAGTGAGTCCGGGACAGGTACGCGAGATACGCAGTATTTT

d_gene: TRBD1
v_gene: TRBV27
j_gene: TRBJ1-2
abundance: .
len: 15
CDR3aa: CATMPRDRGTYGYTF
CDR3nt: TGTGCCACCATGCCGCGGGACAGGGGAACCTATGGCTACACCTTC

d_gene: .
v_gene: TRBV19
j_gene: TRBJ1-5
abundance: .
len: 13
CDR3aa: CASSIEGVQPQHF
CDR3nt: TGTGCCAGTAGTATAGAAGGGGTGCAGCCCCAGCATTTT

d_gene: .
v_gene: TRBV10-3
j_gene: TRBJ2-7
abundance: .
len: 14
CDR3aa: CATLGGAESYEQYF
CDR3nt: TGTGCCACCCTGGGGGGGGCCGAGTCCTACGAGCAGTACTTC

d_gene: .
v_gene: TRBV5-1
j_gene: TRBJ1-2
abundance: .
len: 15
CDR3aa: CASSLRGMASYGYTF
CDR3nt: TGCGCCAGCAGCTTGCGGGGGATGGCTAGCTATGGCTACACCTTC

d_gene: .
v_gene: TRBV27
j_gene: TRBJ2-1
abundance: .
len: 11
CDR3aa: CASTYGNEQFF
CDR3nt: TGTGCCAGCACCTACGGGAATGAGCAGTTCTTC

d_gene: TRBD2
v_gene: TRBV6-1
j_gene: TRBJ2-3
abundance: .
len: 17
CDR3aa: CASSDPGLAGEVDTQYF
CDR3nt: TGTGCCAGCAGTGACCCGGGACTAGCGGGAGAGGTAGATACGCAGTATTTT

d_gene: .
v_gene: TRBV3-1/TRBV3-2
j_gene: TRBJ1-2
abundance: .
len: 12
CDR3aa: CASTQGGNGYTF
CDR3nt: TGTGCCAGCACCCAGGGAGGGAATGGCTACACCTTC

d_gene: .
v_gene: TRBV28
j_gene: TRBJ1-2
abundance: .
len: 15
CDR3aa: CASSLLASPPLGYTF
CDR3nt: TGTGCCAGCAGTTTATTAGCAAGCCCTCCTCTGGGCTACACCTTC

d_gene: .
v_gene: TRBV7-2
j_gene: TRBJ2-2
abundance: .
len: 19
CDR3aa: CASSPYGPRWSTGTGELFF
CDR3nt: TGTGCCAGCAGCCCCTACGGCCCTAGATGGAGTACGGGCACCGGGGAGCTGTTTTTT

d_gene: TRBD2
v_gene: TRBV3-1/TRBV3-2
j_gene: TRBJ2-5
abundance: .
len: 16
CDR3aa: CASSQLGLAGGETQYF
CDR3nt: TGTGCCAGCAGCCAATTGGGATTAGCGGGAGGAGAGACCCAGTACTTC

d_gene: TRBD1
v_gene: TRBV7-2
j_gene: TRBJ2-7
abundance: few
len: 13
CDR3aa: CASSFDRAGEQYF
CDR3nt: TGTGCCAGCAGCTTCGACAGGGCCGGGGAGCAGTACTTC

d_gene: .
v_gene: TRBV6-5
j_gene: TRBJ2-2
abundance: .
len: 14
CDR3aa: CASRTGANTGELFF
CDR3nt: TGTGCCAGCAGGACAGGCGCGAACACCGGGGAGCTGTTTTTT

d_gene: .
v_gene: TRBV11-3
j_gene: TRBJ2-2
abundance: .
len: 13
CDR3aa: CASSLGDRGELFF
CDR3nt: TGTGCCAGCAGCTTAGGAGACAGGGGGGAGCTGTTTTTT

d_gene: .
v_gene: TRBV6-5
j_gene: TRBJ1-1
abundance: .
len: 14
CDR3aa: CASRSSSSVTEAFF
CDR3nt: TGTGCCAGCAGGTCCTCCTCGTCGGTCACTGAAGCTTTCTTT

d_gene: .
v_gene: TRBV29-1
j_gene: TRBJ2-5
abundance: .
len: 13
CDR3aa: CSVVDSYQETQYF
CDR3nt: TGCAGCGTTGTTGACAGCTACCAAGAGACCCAGTACTTC

d_gene: .
v_gene: TRBV7-6
j_gene: TRBJ1-1
abundance: once
len: 14
CDR3aa: CASSRTVMNTEAFF
CDR3nt: TGTGCCAGCAGCCGGACAGTAATGAACACTGAAGCTTTCTTT

d_gene: .
v_gene: TRBV5-1
j_gene: TRBJ2-6
abundance: .
len: 17
CDR3aa: CASSGGAALSGANVLTF
CDR3nt: TGCGCCAGCAGCGGAGGGGCTGCCCTCTCTGGGGCCAACGTCCTGACTTTC